The 29 T cell receptor beta chains below were found in one sample sequenced in a study of cytomegalovirus exposure and HLA in healthy donors. The study ran its PCR with 60 Vbeta and 13 Jbeta primers. Libraries were prepared by immunoSEQ multiplex PCR; TCRdb keeps only in-frame clonotypes and omits some of them. Among about 100,000 clones, approximately 76% were seen once, and the ten largest hold about 6.6%. The specimen sequenced was PBMCs. The receptors were sampled from a man aged 40-49 years in good health and CMV-seropositive.

V is TRBV29-1 and J is TRBJ2-5, with TRBD1 matching over 10 bases. The J call is uncertain, as TRBJ2-7 better fits the DNA end. Germline values: CDR1 SQVTM, CDR2 ANQGSEA. The CDR3 contains 12 residues. CDR3 sequence reads: CSSTGQGGEQYF. As DNA, the CDR3 is TGCAGCTCGACCGGACAGGGGGGCGAGCAGTACTTC.

This clone has more than one count but fewer than ten. The rearrangement links TRBV5-1 to TRBJ2-1; a possible D gene is TRBD1 (5 bases). The CDR3 length is 16 residues. Trimming shortened V by 0 bases and J by 5 bases, and 15 bases separated the two germline ends. Looked up from germline, CDR1 is SGHRS and CDR2 is YFSETQ. CDR3 sequence (DNA): TGCGCCAGCAGCTTGGACAGGCCCTTGATGGACAATGAGCAGTTCTTC. This translates into CASSLDRPLMDNEQFF.

This chain connects TRBV5-1 to TRBJ2-3, with D perhaps TRBD2 (6 bases). Trimming shortened V by 1 base and J by 3 bases, and 12 bases separated the two germline ends. Germline CDR1 reads SGHRS; CDR2 reads YFSETQ. The CDR3 runs 15 residues. CDR3 loop: CASSLSGVLTDTQYF. The CDR3 DNA follows: TGCGCCAGCAGCTTGTCGGGAGTTCTGACAGATACGCAGTATTTT. The variable domain in full, completed from reference TRBV5-1 and TRBJ2-3, reads KAGVTQTPRYLIKTRGQQVTLSCSPISGHRSVSWYQQTPGQGLQFLFEYFSETQRNKGNFPGRFSGRQFSNSRSEMNVSTLELGDSALYLCASSLSGVLTDTQYFGPGTRLTVL.

The chain links TRBV7-2 to TRBJ2-7; tentatively, D is TRBD2 (6 bases). V was trimmed by 3 bases and J by 2 bases, leaving 14 bases between them. The CDR3 extends over 15 amino acids. Germline V gene data show CDR1 as SGHTA and CDR2 as FQGNSA. The CDR3 region is CASSFLGTGAYEQYF. CDR3 nucleotides: TGTGCCAGCAGCTTCCTCGGGACTGGAGCCTACGAGCAGTACTTC.

The chain combines TRBV28 with TRBJ1-1; 7 bases align to TRBD1. The CDR3 spans 12 residues. Unmatched junction bases numbered 1, after V lost 2 bases and J lost 7 bases. In germline, CDR1 is MDHEN, CDR2 SYDVKM. CDR3 in DNA: TGTGCCAGCAGTTTAACAGGGGATGAAGCTTTCTTT. Its translation: CASSLTGDEAFF.

This sequence joins TRBV5-1 and TRBJ2-4; D unresolved. The CDR3 length is 17 residues. Trimming cost V 2 bases and J 1 base, with 16 bases left between them. The germline V gene has CDR1 SGHRS and CDR2 YFSETQ. The chain's CDR3 is CASSLTLNAVAKNIQYF. The CDR3 region has the DNA TGCGCCAGCAGCTTAACACTGAATGCGGTTGCCAAAAACATTCAGTACTTC.

This clone was seen just once. V is TRBV23-1 and J is TRBJ2-7, with TRBD1 as a possible D gene (6 bases). TRBV23-1 is placed among ORFs of uncertain function. V shed 3 bases and J shed 7 bases, with 13 bases lying between them. This CDR3 has 13 residues. CDR3 residues: CASSHTPDREQYF. In DNA, the CDR3 is TGCGCCAGCAGTCACACCCCCGACAGGGAGCAGTACTTC.

This chain joins TRBV5-1 and TRBJ2-7; D remains unclear. From germline, CDR1 is SGHRS and CDR2 YFSETQ. This CDR3 comprises 13 residues. Trimming stripped 0 bases from V and 5 bases from J, with 9 bases between. The CDR3 reads CASSLGQVHEQYF. The CDR3 DNA reads TGCGCCAGCAGCTTGGGGCAGGTCCACGAGCAGTACTTC. Using reference TRBV5-1 and TRBJ2-7 for the parts outside the CDR3, the full variable domain is KAGVTQTPRYLIKTRGQQVTLSCSPISGHRSVSWYQQTPGQGLQFLFEYFSETQRNKGNFPGRFSGRQFSNSRSEMNVSTLELGDSALYLCASSLGQVHEQYFGPGTRLTVT.

The CDR3 loop reads CASSYGTGDDTQYF. In DNA, the CDR3 is TGTGCCAGCAGTTACGGGACGGGAGACGATACGCAGTATTTT. The V and J genes are TRBV6-6 and TRBJ2-3, with a possible D match to TRBD2 (6 bases). Trimming removed 2 bases from V and 6 bases from J, with 12 bases in between. From germline, CDR1 is MNHNY and CDR2 SVGAGI (reference sequence). The CDR3 has 14 residues.

This clone was seen only a few times. V and J are TRBV5-3 and TRBJ2-3; weak D call: TRBD2 (5 bases). TRBV5-3 is given ORF status, its function remaining uncertain. This CDR3 is built from 15 residues. Trimming left V 0 bases short and J 2 bases short, with 10 bases between. This chain's CDR3 is CARSLASLLTDTQYF. For the CDR3, the DNA is TGTGCCAGAAGCTTGGCTAGCCTACTCACAGATACGCAGTATTTT.

This clone occurred once. The chain has TRBV19 and TRBJ2-1; 13 nucleotides agree with TRBD2. CDR3 size: 16 residues. Trimming took 6 bases from V and 7 from J; bases not matched to a gene: 9. The germline V gene encodes CDR1 LNHDA and CDR2 SQIVND (reference sequence). This chain's CDR3 is CASSPGLAGRGNEQFF. DNA for the CDR3: TGTGCCAGTAGCCCGGGACTAGCGGGAAGAGGTAATGAGCAGTTCTTC.

The chain links TRBV5-1 to TRBJ1-6; a weak D match, TRBD1 (5 bases). Germline assignment: CDR1 SGHRS and CDR2 YFSETQ. The V and J ends lost 0 bases and 7 bases respectively, with 14 bases between them. This CDR3 spans 16 amino acids. CDR3 sequence: CASSLVVGGDNSPLHF. The CDR3 DNA follows: TGCGCCAGCAGCTTGGTGGTCGGGGGGGACAATTCACCCCTCCACTTT.

This CDR3 is CATGTGWADTQYF. CDR3 nucleotides: TGTGCCACCGGGACAGGGTGGGCAGATACGCAGTATTTT. The chain joins TRBV10-3 to TRBJ2-3; 9 positions match TRBD1. Germline V lookup: CDR1 ENHRY, CDR2 SYGVKD. There are 13 residues in the CDR3. J lost 4 bases, V lost 10 bases, and 6 bases had no gene match.

The J gene is TRBJ1-6, the V gene TRBV6-6; D is uncertain. This CDR3 has 15 residues. CDR1 MNHNY and CDR2 SVGAGI come from the germline V gene (reference sequence). Trimming took off 0 bases at V and 4 bases at J, with 7 bases between the two ends. The CDR3 DNA reads as TGTGCCAGCAGTTACTCAGAGGGATATAATTCACCCCTCCACTTT. Translation: CASSYSEGYNSPLHF.

The chain has TRBV6-6 and TRBJ1-1; TRBD1 agrees at 7 bases. The length of the CDR3 is 14 residues. Germline CDR1 reads MNHNY; CDR2 reads SVGAGI (reference sequence). V lost 2 bases, J lost 6 bases, and 6 bases stayed unmatched. Written as DNA, the CDR3 is TGTGCCAGCAGTTACGAGGGGGCCTACGCTGAAGCTTTCTTT. Translation gives CASSYEGAYAEAFF.

This clone was seen just once. Here the CDR3 DNA reads TGTGCCAGCAGCTTTGACAGTCAGTACGAGCAGTACTTC. It codes for CASSFDSQYEQYF. This chain joins TRBV7-9 and TRBJ2-7, with D possibly being TRBD1 (5 bases). The V and J ends lost 3 bases and 4 bases respectively, with 10 bases between them. This CDR3 contains 13 residues. Germline-derived CDR1 and CDR2 are SEHNR and FQNEAQ (reference sequence).

The gene calls are TRBV5-1 and TRBJ2-5; 8 positions match TRBD2. The junction had 2 bases not matched to a gene; V was cut back by 5 bases and J by 2 bases. Germline V gene sequence: CDR1 SGHRS, CDR2 YFSETQ. This CDR3 is 13 amino acids long. The CDR3 sequence: CASRTGGQETQYF. The CDR3 DNA reads TGCGCCAGCAGAACGGGGGGGCAAGAGACCCAGTACTTC.

The chain uses TRBV7-6 and TRBJ1-3; D uncertain. Per the germline V gene, CDR1 is SGHVS and CDR2 is FNYEAQ. The germline V and J ends were trimmed by 4 bases and 0 bases, with 7 bases remaining between them. The CDR3 runs to 14 residues. CDR3 protein: CASSSSSSGNTIYF. CDR3 DNA: TGTGCCAGCAGCTCCTCGAGCTCTGGAAACACCATATATTTT.

This chain uses TRBV6-5 with TRBJ2-7, with TRBD1 matching over 7 bases. The CDR3 length is 15 residues. V lost 6 bases, J lost 2 bases, and 10 bases stayed unmatched. Per germline, CDR1 MNHEY and CDR2 SVGAGI. This CDR3 is CASSPRGITTYEQYF. The CDR3 DNA reads as TGTGCCAGCAGCCCCAGGGGGATTACGACCTACGAGCAGTACTTC.

The rearrangement joins TRBV13 to TRBJ2-5, with D possibly being TRBD1 (5 bases). CDR3 size: 14 residues. Germline lookup yields CDR1 PRHDT and CDR2 FYEKMQ (reference sequence). V was trimmed by 5 bases and J by 3 bases, leaving 13 bases between them. CDR3 in amino acids: CASSPLTREETQYF. The CDR3 region has the DNA TGTGCCAGCAGCCCCCTAACCAGGGAAGAGACCCAGTACTTC.

The chain carries TRBV7-9 and TRBJ2-6, with D possibly matching TRBD2 (6 bases). From germline, CDR1 is SEHNR and CDR2 FQNEAQ (reference sequence). This CDR3 is 17 amino acids long. With 5 bases removed from V and 0 bases from J, the gap between germline ends came to 14 bases. Here the CDR3 reads CASSQGLRSSGANVLTF. CDR3 nucleotide sequence: TGTGCCAGCAGCCAGGGACTGAGAAGCTCTGGGGCCAACGTCCTGACTTTC.

This chain joins TRBV10-2 and TRBJ2-1, with D tentatively TRBD2 (5 bases). This CDR3 is built from 15 residues. Germline V lookup: CDR1 WSHSY, CDR2 SAAADI. Trimming took 7 bases from V and 4 from J, leaving 17 bases between them. CDR3 protein: CASIEKWETYNEQFF. The CDR3 DNA sequence: TGCGCCAGCATCGAGAAGTGGGAGACATACAATGAGCAGTTCTTC.

This clone is a singleton in its sample. The chain links TRBV21-1 to TRBJ2-7; the D segment call TRBD1 is taken from the table without a DNA check. TRBV21-1 is noted as a pseudogene. The CDR3 sequence is 13 residues long. CDR3 DNA sequence: TGTGCCAGAACCCGGGACAGGGGAACCGAGCAGTACTTC. It encodes CARTRDRGTEQYF.

The gene calls are TRBV9 and TRBJ1-1, with D possibly being TRBD1 (6 bases). This CDR3 is built from 13 residues. With 3 bases removed from V and 8 bases from J, the gap between germline ends came to 14 bases. The germline CDR1 and CDR2 sequences are SGDLS and YYNGEE. CDR3 DNA sequence: TGTGCCAGCAGCGCCGGCGGGGGCCGCGAAGCTTTCTTT. The encoded protein is CASSAGGGREAFF.

The CDR3 region has the DNA TGTGCCAGCAGCTTACTTTCAGGGGCCAATTCACCCCTCCACTTT. Amino acids: CASSLLSGANSPLHF. The rearrangement links TRBV7-2 to TRBJ1-6, with a possible D match to TRBD1 (6 bases). V was cut by 2 bases and J by 7 bases, with 12 bases left in between. Germline loops: CDR1 SGHTA, CDR2 FQGNSA. The CDR3 has 15 amino acids.

The chain combines TRBV2 with TRBJ1-3; TRBD1 aligns across 8 bases. Per the germline V gene, CDR1 is SNHLY and CDR2 is FYNNEI. Trimming at V came to 5 bases and at J to 4 bases, leaving 7 bases not matched to a gene. The CDR3 contains 15 residues. CDR3: CASSLDRVRGNTIYF. CDR3 DNA sequence: TGTGCCAGCAGTCTGGACAGGGTGAGAGGAAACACCATATATTTT. Using reference TRBV2 and TRBJ1-3 for the parts outside the CDR3, the full variable domain is EPEVTQTPSHQVTQMGQEVILRCVPISNHLYFYWYRQILGQKVEFLVSFYNNEISEKSEIFDDQFSVERPDGSNFTLKIRSTKLEDSAMYFCASSLDRVRGNTIYFGEGSWLTVV.

This clone was seen only a few times. The chain links TRBV7-9 to TRBJ2-5; possible D gene TRBD1, 6 bases. Judging by the DNA end, TRBJ2-7 fits better; the J call may be wrong. The germline gives CDR1 SEHNR, CDR2 FQNEAQ (reference sequence). This CDR3 has 14 residues. In nucleotides, the CDR3 is TGTGCCAGCAGCTTAGGAGGGGGATCCTACGAGCAGTACTTC. Its protein product is CASSLGGGSYEQYF.

Comments on this clone: A junction end diverges from the germline sequence, so it may reflect a read error. The chain links TRBV7-9 to TRBJ1-4; no definite D call. The CDR3 spans 18 residues. Per the germline V gene, CDR1 is SEHNR and CDR2 is FQNEAQ (reference sequence). The CDR3 DNA reads as TGTTCCAGCAGCTCGGAGCACGGCAGAGACGCAACTAATGAAAAACTGTTTTTT. Residues: CSSSSEHGRDATNEKLFF.

This clone was recorded a few times. J is TRBJ2-2 and V is TRBV5-6; 7 positions agree with TRBD1. This CDR3 is 16 amino acids long. Germline CDR1 is SGHDT and CDR2 is YYEEEE. V dropped 5 bases and J dropped 3; count of bases not matched to a gene: 10. The CDR3 DNA reads TGTGCCAGCAGGGGGACAGTCTCAAGGGACACCGGGGAGCTGTTTTTT. Protein: CASRGTVSRDTGELFF. Based on the CDR3 plus reference TRBV5-6 and TRBJ2-2, the full variable domain is DAGVTQSPTHLIKTRGQQVTLRCSPKSGHDTVSWYQQALGQGPQFIFQYYEEEERQRGNFPDRFSGHQFPNYSSELNVNALLLGDSALYLCASRGTVSRDTGELFFGEGSRLTVL.